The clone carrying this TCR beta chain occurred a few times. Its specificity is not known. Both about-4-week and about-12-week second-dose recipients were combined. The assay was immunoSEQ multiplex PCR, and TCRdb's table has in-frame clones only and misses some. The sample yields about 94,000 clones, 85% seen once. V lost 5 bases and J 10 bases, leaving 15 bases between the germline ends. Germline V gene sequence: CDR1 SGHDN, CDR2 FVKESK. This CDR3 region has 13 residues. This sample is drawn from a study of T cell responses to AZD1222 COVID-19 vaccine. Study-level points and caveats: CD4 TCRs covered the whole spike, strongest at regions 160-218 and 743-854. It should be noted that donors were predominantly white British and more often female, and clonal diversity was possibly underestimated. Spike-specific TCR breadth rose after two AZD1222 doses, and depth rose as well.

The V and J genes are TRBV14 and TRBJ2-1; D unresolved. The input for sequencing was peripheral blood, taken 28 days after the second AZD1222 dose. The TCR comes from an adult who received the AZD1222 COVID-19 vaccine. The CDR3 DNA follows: TGTGCCAGCAGCTGGTCGCTACGCTCGGAGCAGTTCTTC. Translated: CASSWSLRSEQFF.